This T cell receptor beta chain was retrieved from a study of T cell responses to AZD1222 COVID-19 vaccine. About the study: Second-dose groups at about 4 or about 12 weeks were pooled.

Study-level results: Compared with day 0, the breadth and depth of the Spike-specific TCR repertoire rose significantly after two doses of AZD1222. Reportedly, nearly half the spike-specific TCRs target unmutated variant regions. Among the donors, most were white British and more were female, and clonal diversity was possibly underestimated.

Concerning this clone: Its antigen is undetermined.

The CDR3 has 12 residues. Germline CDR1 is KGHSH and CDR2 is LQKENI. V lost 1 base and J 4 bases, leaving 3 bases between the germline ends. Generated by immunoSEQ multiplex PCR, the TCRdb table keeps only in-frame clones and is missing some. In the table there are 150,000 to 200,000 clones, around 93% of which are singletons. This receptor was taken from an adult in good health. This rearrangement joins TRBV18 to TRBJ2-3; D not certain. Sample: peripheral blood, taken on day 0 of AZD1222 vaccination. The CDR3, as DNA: TGTGCCAGCTCACCACTTCCAGATACGCAGTATTTT. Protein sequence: CASSPLPDTQYF.